This T cell receptor beta chain was observed in a study of vaccination and CD4 T cells after COVID-19. The wider study: Four females and six males made up the convalescents, with two Hispanic.

Cultured CD4+ T-cell DNA underwent Oncomine TCR Beta short-read sequencing. Genomic DNA was taken out of cultured CD4+ T cells by extraction. TCRdb reanalysed the PCR reads using MiXCR and keeps one entry per CDR3 protein. The repertoire holds approximately 12,000 distinct CDR3 sequences, with about 50% as singletons. The treatment was: 10-day PBMC culture with coronavirus spike peptide pools or control peptides (ViraFEST assay). Cell culture was performed with under 2.5 million PBMCs per well in the presence of approximately 10 IU/ml IL-2 and roughly 10 ug/ml peptide pools. The CDR3 sequence is 14 residues long. Germline CDR1 ENHRY, CDR2 SYGVKD. V shed 2 bases and J shed 8 bases, with 15 bases lying between them. With regard to this clonotype: The antigen is unknown.

The rearrangement joins TRBV10-3 to TRBJ1-2; D may be TRBD1 (6 bases). The sequenced sample was CD4+ T cells from blood, cultured in vitro. This clonotype was sampled from a human donor who had recovered from COVID-19. The CDR3 DNA follows: TGTGCCATCAGTGAGCCCAGCGACAGGTTAGGCTACACCTTC. Residues: CAISEPSDRLGYTF.